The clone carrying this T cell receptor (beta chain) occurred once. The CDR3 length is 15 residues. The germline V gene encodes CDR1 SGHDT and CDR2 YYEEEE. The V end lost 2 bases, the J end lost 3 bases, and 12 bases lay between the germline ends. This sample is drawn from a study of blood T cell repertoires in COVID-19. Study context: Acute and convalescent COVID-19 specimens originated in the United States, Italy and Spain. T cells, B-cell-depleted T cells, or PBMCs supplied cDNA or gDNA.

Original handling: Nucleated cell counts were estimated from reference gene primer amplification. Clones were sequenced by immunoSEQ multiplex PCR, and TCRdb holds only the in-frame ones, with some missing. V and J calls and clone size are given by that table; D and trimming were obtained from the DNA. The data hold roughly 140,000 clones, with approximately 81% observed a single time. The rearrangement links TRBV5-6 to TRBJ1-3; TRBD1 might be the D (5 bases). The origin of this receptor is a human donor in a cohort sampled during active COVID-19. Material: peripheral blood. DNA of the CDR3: TGTGCCAGCAGCTTTGGACCGGGGGGTGGAAACACCATATATTTT. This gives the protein CASSFGPGGGNTIYF.